These T cell receptor beta chains were read from a single sample in a study of T cell responses to AZD1222 COVID-19 vaccine. Libraries were prepared by immunoSEQ multiplex PCR; TCRdb keeps only in-frame clonotypes and omits some of them. The sample consists of fewer than 100,000 clones, nearly 90% of them appearing once. This sample comprised peripheral blood, obtained on day 0 of AZD1222 vaccination. These receptors were obtained from an adult in good health. Both conserved end residues are part of each CDR3. D genes are given only for firm matches. Rows may omit the clone size; those that give it use once, few, many or a size class.

abundance	v_gene	d_gene	j_gene	CDR3aa	CDR3nt
-	TRBV29-1	-	TRBJ1-3	CSVVWGNTIYF	TGCAGCGTTGTGTGGGGAAACACCATATATTTT
once	TRBV9	TRBD2	TRBJ2-3	CASSPAGGGTSTDTQYF	TGTGCCAGCAGCCCAGCGGGCGGGGGGACTAGCACAGATACGCAGTATTTT
once	TRBV6-5	-	TRBJ1-1	CASNGGVTEAFF	TGTGCCAGCAATGGGGGGGTTACTGAAGCTTTCTTT
-	TRBV7-2	-	TRBJ1-3	CASSFGGAGFGNTIYF	TGTGCCAGCAGCTTCGGTGGGGCAGGGTTTGGAAACACCATATATTTT
-	TRBV9	-	TRBJ1-3	CASSVFSNSGNTIYF	TGTGCCAGCAGCGTCTTTTCGAATTCTGGAAACACCATATATTTT
-	TRBV6-5	-	TRBJ1-1	CASRRQEGVTEAFF	TGTGCCAGCAGGCGACAGGAAGGCGTTACTGAAGCTTTCTTT
-	TRBV18	-	TRBJ2-2	CASSAWEGNTGELFF	TGTGCCAGCTCCGCCTGGGAAGGAAACACCGGGGAGCTGTTTTTT
few	TRBV23-1	TRBD1	TRBJ1-5	CASRIDRGRLNNQPQHF	TGCGCCAGCCGGATCGACAGGGGTAGATTGAACAATCAGCCCCAGCATTTT
-	TRBV27	-	TRBJ2-6	CASSLNTGFGANVLTF	TGTGCCAGCAGTTTAAATACAGGGTTTGGGGCCAACGTCCTGACTTTC
-	TRBV10-3	-	TRBJ1-2	CAARRDHNYGYTF	TGTGCCGCGCGCCGGGACCACAACTATGGCTACACCTTC
-	TRBV5-6	-	TRBJ1-2	CASSLDRDYGYTF	TGTGCCAGCAGCTTGGACAGGGACTATGGCTACACCTTC
-	TRBV5-1	TRBD1	TRBJ1-2	CASSWEGQFYGYTF	TGCGCCAGCAGCTGGGAGGGACAGTTCTATGGCTACACCTTC
-	TRBV12-3/TRBV12-4	-	TRBJ2-7	CASSGGGSTEQYF	TGTGCCAGCAGTGGGGGGGGCTCGACGGAGCAGTACTTC
-	TRBV7-3	-	TRBJ2-3	CASSSGFADTQYF	TGTGCCAGCAGCTCAGGGTTCGCAGATACGCAGTATTTT
few	TRBV3-1/TRBV3-2	TRBD1	TRBJ1-5	CASSHGTGGDQPQHF	TGTGCCAGCAGCCACGGAACAGGGGGGGATCAGCCCCAGCATTTT
-	TRBV7-2	-	TRBJ1-6	CASRQGTEGSPLHF	TGTGCCAGCAGACAGGGTACAGAAGGTTCACCCCTCCACTTT
once	TRBV7-2	-	TRBJ2-7	CASSWGAGVEQYF	TGTGCCAGCAGCTGGGGGGCAGGGGTCGAGCAGTACTTC
once	TRBV27	-	TRBJ2-7	CASSVGTSTTEQYF	TGTGCCAGCAGTGTCGGGACTTCAACGACCGAGCAGTACTTC
-	TRBV27	TRBD1	TRBJ2-7	CASSLGTGWNEQYF	TGTGCCAGCAGTTTGGGGACAGGGTGGAACGAGCAGTACTTC
-	TRBV6-5	-	TRBJ2-3	CASSYSDVDTQYF	TGTGCCAGCAGTTACTCGGACGTAGATACGCAGTATTTT
-	TRBV7-9	-	TRBJ1-2	CASSFHNSLGYTF	TGTGCCAGCAGCTTTCATAACTCACTGGGGTACACCTTC
-	TRBV2	-	TRBJ1-1	CASIPGISNTEAFF	TGTGCCAGCATTCCAGGGATTTCGAACACTGAAGCTTTCTTT
once	TRBV3-1/TRBV3-2	TRBD1	TRBJ2-3	CASSQDCGQDPTDTQYF	TGTGCCAGCAGCCAAGATTGTGGACAGGACCCCACAGATACGCAGTATTTT
-	TRBV4-2	-	TRBJ2-1	CASSQDGGGYYNEQFF	TGTGCCAGCAGCCAAGATGGGGGAGGCTACTACAATGAGCAGTTCTTC
-	TRBV4-1	-	TRBJ2-1	CASSQGGQMGFNEQFF	TGCGCCAGCAGCCAAGGTGGCCAGATGGGGTTCAATGAGCAGTTCTTC
-	TRBV14	-	TRBJ2-6	CASSQDRRGAITAGANVLTF	TGTGCCAGCAGCCAAGATCGGCGGGGCGCAATCACTGCTGGGGCCAACGTCCTGACTTTC
-	TRBV7-3	-	TRBJ2-7	CASARGRDPYEQYF	TGTGCCAGCGCCAGGGGACGGGACCCCTACGAGCAGTACTTC